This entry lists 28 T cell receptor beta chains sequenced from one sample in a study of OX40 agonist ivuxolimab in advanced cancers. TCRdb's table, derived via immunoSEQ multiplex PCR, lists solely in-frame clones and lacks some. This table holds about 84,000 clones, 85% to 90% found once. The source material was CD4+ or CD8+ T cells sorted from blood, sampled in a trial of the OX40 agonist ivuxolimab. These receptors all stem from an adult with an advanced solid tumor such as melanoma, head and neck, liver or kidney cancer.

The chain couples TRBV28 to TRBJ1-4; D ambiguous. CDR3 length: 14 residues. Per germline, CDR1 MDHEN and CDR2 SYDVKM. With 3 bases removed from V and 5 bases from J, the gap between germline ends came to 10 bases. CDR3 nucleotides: TGTGCCAGCAGTTTGGAGCAGGCCAATGAAAAACTGTTTTTT. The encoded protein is CASSLEQANEKLFF.

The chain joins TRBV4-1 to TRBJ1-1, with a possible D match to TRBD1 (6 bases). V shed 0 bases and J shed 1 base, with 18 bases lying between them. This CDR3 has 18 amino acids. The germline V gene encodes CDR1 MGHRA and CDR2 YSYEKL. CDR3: CASSQDDTGAGANTEAFF. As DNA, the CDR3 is TGCGCCAGCAGCCAAGATGATACGGGGGCTGGGGCGAACACTGAAGCTTTCTTT.

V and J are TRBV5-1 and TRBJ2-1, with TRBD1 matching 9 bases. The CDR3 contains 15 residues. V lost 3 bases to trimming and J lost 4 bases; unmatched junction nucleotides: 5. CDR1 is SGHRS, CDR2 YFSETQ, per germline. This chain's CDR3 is CASSSTGTGYNEQFF. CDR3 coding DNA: TGCGCCAGCAGCTCCACCGGGACAGGGTACAATGAGCAGTTCTTC.

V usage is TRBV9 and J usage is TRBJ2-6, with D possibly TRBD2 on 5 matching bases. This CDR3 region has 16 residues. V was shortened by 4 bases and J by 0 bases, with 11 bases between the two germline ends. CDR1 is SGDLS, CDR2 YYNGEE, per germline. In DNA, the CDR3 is TGTGCCAGCAGCCAAGGACTGGTCTCTGGGGCCAACGTCCTGACTTTC. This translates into CASSQGLVSGANVLTF.

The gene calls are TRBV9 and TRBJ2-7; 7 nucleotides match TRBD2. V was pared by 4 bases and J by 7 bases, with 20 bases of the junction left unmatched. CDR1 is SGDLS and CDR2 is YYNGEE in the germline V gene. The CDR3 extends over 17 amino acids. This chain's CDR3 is CASSFNPSGGGAWEQYV. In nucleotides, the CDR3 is TGTGCCAGCAGCTTTAATCCCTCGGGGGGAGGGGCTTGGGAGCAGTACGTC.

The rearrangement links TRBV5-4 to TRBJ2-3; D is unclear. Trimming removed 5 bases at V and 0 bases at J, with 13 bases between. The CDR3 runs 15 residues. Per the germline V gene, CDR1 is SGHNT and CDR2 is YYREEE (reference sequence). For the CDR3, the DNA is TGTGCCAGCAGTTCCCCGCAGACTAGCACAGATACGCAGTATTTT. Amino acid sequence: CASSSPQTSTDTQYF.

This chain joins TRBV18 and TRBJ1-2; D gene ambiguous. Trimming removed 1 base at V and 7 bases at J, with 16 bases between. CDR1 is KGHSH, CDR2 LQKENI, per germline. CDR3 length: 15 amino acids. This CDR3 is CASSPQGLPASGYTF. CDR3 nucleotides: TGTGCCAGCTCACCACAGGGCCTACCCGCTAGTGGCTACACCTTC.

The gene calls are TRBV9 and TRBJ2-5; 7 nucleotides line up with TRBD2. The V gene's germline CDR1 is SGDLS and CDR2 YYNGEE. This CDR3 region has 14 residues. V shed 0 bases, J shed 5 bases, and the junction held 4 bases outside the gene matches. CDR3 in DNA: TGTGCCAGCAGCGTAGTGGGGACTACTGAGACCCAGTACTTC. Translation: CASSVVGTTETQYF.

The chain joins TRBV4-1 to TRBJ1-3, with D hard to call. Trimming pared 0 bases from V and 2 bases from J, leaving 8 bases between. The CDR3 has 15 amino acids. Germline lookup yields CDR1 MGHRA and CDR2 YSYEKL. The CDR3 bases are TGCGCCAGCAGCCAAGAGGGGTTCCCTGGAAACACCATATATTTT. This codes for CASSQEGFPGNTIYF.

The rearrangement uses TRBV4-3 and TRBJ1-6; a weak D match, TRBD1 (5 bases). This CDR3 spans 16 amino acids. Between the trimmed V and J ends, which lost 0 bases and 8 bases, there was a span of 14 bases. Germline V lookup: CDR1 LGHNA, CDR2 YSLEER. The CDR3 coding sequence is TGCGCCAGCAGCCAAGATAGTCAGGGAAAGCATTCACCCCTCCACTTT. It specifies CASSQDSQGKHSPLHF.

The DNA of the CDR3 is TGTGCCAGCACGGGTGTTCCTGAATCCACCATATATTTT. Amino acid sequence: CASTGVPESTIYF. The J gene is TRBJ1-3, the V gene TRBV6-1, with D hard to call. The ends were cut back, 7 bases at V and 9 bases at J, with 16 bases in the middle. Germline V gives CDR1 MNHNS, CDR2 SASEGT. The CDR3 sequence is 13 residues long.

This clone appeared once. CDR3 nucleotide sequence: TGTGCCAGTAGTATGTTCGAGACCCAGTACTTC. Translated: CASSMFETQYF. The chain employs TRBV19 and TRBJ2-5; no clear D. V was trimmed by 3 bases and J by 5 bases, leaving 4 bases between them. CDR3 length equals 11 residues. Germline lookup yields CDR1 LNHDA and CDR2 SQIVND (reference sequence).

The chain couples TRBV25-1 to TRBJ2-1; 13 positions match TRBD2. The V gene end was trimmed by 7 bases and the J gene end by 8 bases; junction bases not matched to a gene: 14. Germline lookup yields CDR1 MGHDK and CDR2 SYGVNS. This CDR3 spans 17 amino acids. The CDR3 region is CASKGSVWTSGSDEQFF. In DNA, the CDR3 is TGTGCCAGCAAAGGATCGGTATGGACTAGCGGGAGTGATGAGCAGTTCTTC.

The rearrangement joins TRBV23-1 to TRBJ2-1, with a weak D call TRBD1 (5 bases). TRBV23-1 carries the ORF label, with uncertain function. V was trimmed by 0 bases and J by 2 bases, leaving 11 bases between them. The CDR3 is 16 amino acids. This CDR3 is CASSQSTGRAYNEQFF. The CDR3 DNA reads TGCGCCAGCAGTCAATCAACTGGCAGGGCCTACAATGAGCAGTTCTTC.

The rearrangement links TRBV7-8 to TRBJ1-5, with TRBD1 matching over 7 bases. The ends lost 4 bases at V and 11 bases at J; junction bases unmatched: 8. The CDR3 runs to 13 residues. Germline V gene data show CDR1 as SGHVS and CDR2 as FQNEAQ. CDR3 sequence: CASSSDRVRSQHF. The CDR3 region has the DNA TGTGCCAGCAGCTCCGACAGGGTCAGGTCCCAGCATTTT. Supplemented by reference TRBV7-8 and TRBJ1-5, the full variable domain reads GAGVSQSPRYKVAKRGQDVALRCDPISGHVSLFWYQQALGQGPEFLTYFQNEAQLDKSGLPSDRFFAERPEGSVSTLKIQRTQQEDSAVYLCASSSDRVRSQHFGDGTRLSIL.

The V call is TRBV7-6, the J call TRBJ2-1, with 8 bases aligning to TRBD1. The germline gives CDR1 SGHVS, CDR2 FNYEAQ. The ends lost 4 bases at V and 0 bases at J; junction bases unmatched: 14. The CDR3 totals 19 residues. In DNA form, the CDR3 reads TGTGCCAGCAGCTCGTCAGGGGGCGAGGGAGCCCGCTCCTACAATGAGCAGTTCTTC. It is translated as CASSSSGGEGARSYNEQFF. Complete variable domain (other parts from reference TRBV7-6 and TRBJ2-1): GAGVSQSPRYKVTKRGQDVALRCDPISGHVSLYWYRQALGQGPEFLTYFNYEAQQDKSGLPNDRFSAERPEGSISTLTIQRTEQRDSAMYRCASSSSGGEGARSYNEQFFGPGTRLTVL.

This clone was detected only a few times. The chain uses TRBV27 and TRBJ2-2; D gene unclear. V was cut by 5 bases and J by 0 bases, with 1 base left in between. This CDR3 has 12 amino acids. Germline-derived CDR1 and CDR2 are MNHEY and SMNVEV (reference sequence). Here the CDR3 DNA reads TGTGCCAGCAGTACGAACACCGGGGAGCTGTTTTTT. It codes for CASSTNTGELFF.

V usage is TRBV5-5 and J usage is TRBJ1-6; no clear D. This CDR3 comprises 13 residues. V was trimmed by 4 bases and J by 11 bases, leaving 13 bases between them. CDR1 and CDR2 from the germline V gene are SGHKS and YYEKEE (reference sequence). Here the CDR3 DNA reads TGTGCCAGCAGCCTCACGGGTTTTGCACCCCTCCACTTT. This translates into CASSLTGFAPLHF.

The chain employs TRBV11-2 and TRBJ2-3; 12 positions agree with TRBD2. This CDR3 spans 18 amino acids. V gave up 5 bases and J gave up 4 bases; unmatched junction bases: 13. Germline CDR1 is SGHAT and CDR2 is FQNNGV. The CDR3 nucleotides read TGTGCCAGCAGCGGCCGACTAGCGGGAGAACTGAGGGCAGATACGCAGTATTTT. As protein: CASSGRLAGELRADTQYF.

CDR3: CAISELGGLGRPQHF. In nucleotides, the CDR3 is TGTGCCATCAGTGAGCTGGGGGGGTTAGGGCGGCCCCAGCATTTT. The genes are TRBV10-3 and TRBJ1-5, with D perhaps TRBD1 (5 bases). Per the germline V gene, CDR1 is ENHRY and CDR2 is SYGVKD. The CDR3 is 15 residues long. V dropped 2 bases and J dropped 9 bases, with 17 bases sitting between them.

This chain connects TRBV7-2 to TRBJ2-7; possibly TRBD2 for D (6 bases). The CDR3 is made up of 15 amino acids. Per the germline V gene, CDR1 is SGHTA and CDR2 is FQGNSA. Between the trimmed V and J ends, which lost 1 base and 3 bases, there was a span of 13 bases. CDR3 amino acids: CASSLVAGLFYEQYF. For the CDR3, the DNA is TGTGCCAGCAGCTTAGTTGCGGGACTGTTCTACGAGCAGTACTTC.

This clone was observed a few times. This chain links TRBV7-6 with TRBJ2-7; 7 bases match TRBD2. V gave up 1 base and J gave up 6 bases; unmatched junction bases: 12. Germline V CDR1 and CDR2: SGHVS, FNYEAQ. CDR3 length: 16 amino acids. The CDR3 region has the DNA TGTGCCAGCAGCTTAGAGCCACCCTCTAGGGAGGGCGAGCAGTACTTC. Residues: CASSLEPPSREGEQYF.

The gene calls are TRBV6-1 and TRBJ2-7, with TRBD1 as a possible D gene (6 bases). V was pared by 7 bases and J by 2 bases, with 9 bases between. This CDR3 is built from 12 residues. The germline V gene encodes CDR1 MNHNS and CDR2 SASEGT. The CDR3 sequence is CASINRAYEQYF. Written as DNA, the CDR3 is TGTGCCAGCATCAACAGGGCCTACGAGCAGTACTTC.

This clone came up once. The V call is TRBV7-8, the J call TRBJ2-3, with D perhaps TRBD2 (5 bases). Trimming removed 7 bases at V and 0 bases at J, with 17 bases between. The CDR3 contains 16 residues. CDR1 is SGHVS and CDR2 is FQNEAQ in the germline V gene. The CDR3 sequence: CASTGGRLTSTDTQYF. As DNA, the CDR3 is TGTGCCAGCACAGGAGGCAGACTCACTAGCACAGATACGCAGTATTTT.

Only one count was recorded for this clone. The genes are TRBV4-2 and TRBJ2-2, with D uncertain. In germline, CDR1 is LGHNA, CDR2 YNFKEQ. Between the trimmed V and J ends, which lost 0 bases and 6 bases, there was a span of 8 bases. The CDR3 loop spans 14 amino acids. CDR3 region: CASSQDHSPGELFF. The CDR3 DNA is TGTGCCAGCAGCCAAGATCATAGTCCCGGGGAGCTGTTTTTT.

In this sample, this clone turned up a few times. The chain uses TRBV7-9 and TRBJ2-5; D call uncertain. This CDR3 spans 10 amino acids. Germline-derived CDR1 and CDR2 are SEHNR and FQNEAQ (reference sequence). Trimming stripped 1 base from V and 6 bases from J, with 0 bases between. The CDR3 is CASSLETQYF. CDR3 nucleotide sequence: TGTGCCAGCAGCTTAGAGACCCAGTACTTC.

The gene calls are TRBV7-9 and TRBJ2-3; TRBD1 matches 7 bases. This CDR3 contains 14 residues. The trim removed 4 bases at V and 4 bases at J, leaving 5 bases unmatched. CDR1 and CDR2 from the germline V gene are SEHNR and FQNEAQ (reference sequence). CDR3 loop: CASSSGQSADTQYF. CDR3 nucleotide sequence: TGTGCCAGCAGCTCGGGACAGAGCGCAGATACGCAGTATTTT.

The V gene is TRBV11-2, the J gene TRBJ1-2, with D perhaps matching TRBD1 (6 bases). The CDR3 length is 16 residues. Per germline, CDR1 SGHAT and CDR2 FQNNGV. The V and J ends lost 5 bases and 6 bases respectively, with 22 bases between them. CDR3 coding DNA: TGTGCCAGCAGCCACGTTCGAGGTAGGGGGTATGATGGCTACACCTTC. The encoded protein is CASSHVRGRGYDGYTF.